This T cell receptor beta chain was identified in a study of technical replicates of blood from a few donors. Trimming cost V 1 base and J 4 bases, with 11 bases left between them. This CDR3 is built from 14 residues. The V gene's germline CDR1 is MGHRA and CDR2 YSYEKL. Profiled with immunoSEQ multiplex PCR; TCRdb holds only in-frame clones, not every one. The sample consists of around 68,000 clones, around 91% of them appearing once. Sequenced material: T cells isolated from PBMCs. The gene calls are TRBV4-1 and TRBJ2-7, with D possibly matching TRBD1 (6 bases). The sequence came from a human donor in good health. Some clones in this sample may be carry-over from other donors' samples. CDR3 region: CASSQARTGYEQYF. CDR3 nucleotides: TGCGCCAGCAGCCAAGCTCGTACAGGGTACGAGCAGTACTTC.